The sequence of this TCR beta chain was determined in a study of identical twins. The CDR3 loop spans 14 amino acids. Germline trimming cut 5 bases from V and 8 bases from J; bases unmatched to any gene: 9. Germline CDR1 SGHVS, CDR2 FNYEAQ. TCRdb redid the calling of the 5' RACE reads with MiXCR, one entry per CDR3 protein. The sample has 1,800,000 or so distinct CDR3 sequences; 32% are singletons. The rearrangement uses TRBV7-6 and TRBJ2-1, with TRBD2 identical over 7 bases. The TCR comes from a newborn girl in good health. Sequencing was carried out using cord blood. The CDR3 DNA follows: TGTGCCAGCAGCCCCAGGACTAGATCTGATGAGCAGTTCTTC. Protein: CASSPRTRSDEQFF.